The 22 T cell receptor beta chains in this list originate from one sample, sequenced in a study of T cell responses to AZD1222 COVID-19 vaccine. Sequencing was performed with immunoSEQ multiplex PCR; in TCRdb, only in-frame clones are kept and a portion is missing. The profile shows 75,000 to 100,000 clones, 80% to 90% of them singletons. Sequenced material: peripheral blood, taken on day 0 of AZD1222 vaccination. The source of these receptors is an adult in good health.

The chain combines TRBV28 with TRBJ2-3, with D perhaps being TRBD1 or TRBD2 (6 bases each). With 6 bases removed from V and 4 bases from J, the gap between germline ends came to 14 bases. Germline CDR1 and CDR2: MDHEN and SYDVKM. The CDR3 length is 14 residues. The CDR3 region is CASRVTGGPDTQYF. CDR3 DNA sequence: TGTGCCAGCAGGGTAACCGGGGGCCCAGATACGCAGTATTTT. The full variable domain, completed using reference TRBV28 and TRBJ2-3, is DVKVTQSSRYLVKRTGEKVFLECVQDMDHENMFWYRQDPGLGLRLIYFSYDVKMKEKGDIPEGYSVSREKKERFSLILESASTNQTSMYLCASRVTGGPDTQYFGPGTRLTVL.

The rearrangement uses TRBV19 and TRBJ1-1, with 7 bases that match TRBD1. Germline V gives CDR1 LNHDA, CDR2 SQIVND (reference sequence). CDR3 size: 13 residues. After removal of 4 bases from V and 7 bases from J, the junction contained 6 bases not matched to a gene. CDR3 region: CASSTRTGSEAFF. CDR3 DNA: TGTGCCAGTAGTACCAGGACAGGCAGTGAAGCTTTCTTT.

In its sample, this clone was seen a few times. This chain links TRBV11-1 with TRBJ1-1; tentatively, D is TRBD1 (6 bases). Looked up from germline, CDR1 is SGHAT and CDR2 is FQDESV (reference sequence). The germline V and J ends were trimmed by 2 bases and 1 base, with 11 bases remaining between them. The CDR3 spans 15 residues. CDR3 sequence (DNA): TGTGCCAGCAGCTTACAGGGGTTGCCGAACACTGAAGCTTTCTTT. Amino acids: CASSLQGLPNTEAFF. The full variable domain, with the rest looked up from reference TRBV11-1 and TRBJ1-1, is EAEVAQSPRYKITEKSQAVAFWCDPISGHATLYWYRQILGQGPELLVQFQDESVVDDSQLPKDRFSAERLKGVDSTLKIQPAELGDSAMYLCASSLQGLPNTEAFFGQGTRLTVV.

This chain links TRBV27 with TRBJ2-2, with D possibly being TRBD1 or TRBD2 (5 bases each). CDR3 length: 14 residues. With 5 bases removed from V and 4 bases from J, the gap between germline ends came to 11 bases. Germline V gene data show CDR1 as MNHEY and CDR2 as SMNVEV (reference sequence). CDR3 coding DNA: TGTGCCAGCAGTCCGTTTGGGGGCACCGGGGAGCTGTTTTTT. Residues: CASSPFGGTGELFF.

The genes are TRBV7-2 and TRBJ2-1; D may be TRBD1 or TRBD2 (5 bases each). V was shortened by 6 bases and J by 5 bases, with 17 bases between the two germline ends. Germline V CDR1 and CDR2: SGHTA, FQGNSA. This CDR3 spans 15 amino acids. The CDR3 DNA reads TGTGCCAGCAGTACAGAGAGGGGTACCCACAATGAGCAGTTCTTC. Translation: CASSTERGTHNEQFF.

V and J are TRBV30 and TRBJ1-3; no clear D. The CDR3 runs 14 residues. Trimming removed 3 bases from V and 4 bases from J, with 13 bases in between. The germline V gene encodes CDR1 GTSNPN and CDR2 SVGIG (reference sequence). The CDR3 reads CAWRSDNSGNTIYF. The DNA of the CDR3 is TGTGCCTGGAGAAGTGACAATTCCGGAAACACCATATATTTT. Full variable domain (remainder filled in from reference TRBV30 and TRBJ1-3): SQTIHQWPATLVQPVGSPLSLECTVEGTSNPNLYWYRQAAGRGLQLLFYSVGIGQISSEVPQNLSASRPQDRQFILSSKKLLLSDSGFYLCAWRSDNSGNTIYFGEGSWLTVV.

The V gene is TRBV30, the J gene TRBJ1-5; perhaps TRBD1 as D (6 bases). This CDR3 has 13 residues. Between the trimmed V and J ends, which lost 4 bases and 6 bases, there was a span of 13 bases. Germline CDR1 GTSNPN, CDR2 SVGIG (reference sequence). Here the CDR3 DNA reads TGTGCCTGGAATACACAGGGCGGTCAGCCCCAGCATTTT. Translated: CAWNTQGGQPQHF.

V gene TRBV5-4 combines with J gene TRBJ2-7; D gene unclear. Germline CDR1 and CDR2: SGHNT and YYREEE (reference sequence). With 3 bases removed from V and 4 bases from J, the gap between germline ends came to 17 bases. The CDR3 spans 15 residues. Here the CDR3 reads CASSYGLGSVYEQYF. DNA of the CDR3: TGTGCCAGCAGCTACGGTCTGGGCAGCGTTTACGAGCAGTACTTC. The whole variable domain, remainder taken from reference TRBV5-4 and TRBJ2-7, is ETGVTQSPTHLIKTRGQQVTLRCSSQSGHNTVSWYQQALGQGPQFIFQYYREEENGRGNFPPRFSGLQFPNYSSELNVNALELDDSALYLCASSYGLGSVYEQYFGPGTRLTVT.

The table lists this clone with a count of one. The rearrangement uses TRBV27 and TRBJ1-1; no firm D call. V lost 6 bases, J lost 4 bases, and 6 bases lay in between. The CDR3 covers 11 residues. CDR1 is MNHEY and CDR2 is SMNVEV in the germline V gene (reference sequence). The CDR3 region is CASSKATEAFF. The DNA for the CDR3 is TGTGCCAGCAGCAAAGCCACTGAAGCTTTCTTT.

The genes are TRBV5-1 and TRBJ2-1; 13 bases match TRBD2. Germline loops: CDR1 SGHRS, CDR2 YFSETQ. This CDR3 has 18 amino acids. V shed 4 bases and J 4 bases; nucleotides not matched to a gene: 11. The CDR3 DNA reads TGCGCCAGCAGCCGTCTCGGGACTAGCGGGGTCCTGTACAATGAGCAGTTCTTC. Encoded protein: CASSRLGTSGVLYNEQFF. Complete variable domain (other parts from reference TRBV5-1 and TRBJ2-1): KAGVTQTPRYLIKTRGQQVTLSCSPISGHRSVSWYQQTPGQGLQFLFEYFSETQRNKGNFPGRFSGRQFSNSRSEMNVSTLELGDSALYLCASSRLGTSGVLYNEQFFGPGTRLTVL.

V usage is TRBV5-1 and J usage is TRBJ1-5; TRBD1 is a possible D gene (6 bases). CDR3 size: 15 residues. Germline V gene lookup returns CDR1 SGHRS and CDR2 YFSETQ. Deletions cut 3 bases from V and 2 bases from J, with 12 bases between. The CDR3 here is CASSWGPSGNQPQHF. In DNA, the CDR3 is TGCGCCAGCAGCTGGGGGCCCTCCGGCAATCAGCCCCAGCATTTT.

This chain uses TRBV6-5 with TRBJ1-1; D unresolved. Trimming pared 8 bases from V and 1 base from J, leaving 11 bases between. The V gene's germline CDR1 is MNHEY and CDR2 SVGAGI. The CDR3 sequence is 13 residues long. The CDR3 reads CASSKQKNTEAFF. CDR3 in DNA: TGTGCCAGCTCTAAGCAAAAGAACACTGAAGCTTTCTTT.

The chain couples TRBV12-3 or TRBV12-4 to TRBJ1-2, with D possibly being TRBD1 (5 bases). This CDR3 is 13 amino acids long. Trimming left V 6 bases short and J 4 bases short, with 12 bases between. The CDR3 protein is CASRGTQFYGYTF. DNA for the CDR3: TGTGCCAGCAGGGGGACGCAGTTCTATGGCTACACCTTC.

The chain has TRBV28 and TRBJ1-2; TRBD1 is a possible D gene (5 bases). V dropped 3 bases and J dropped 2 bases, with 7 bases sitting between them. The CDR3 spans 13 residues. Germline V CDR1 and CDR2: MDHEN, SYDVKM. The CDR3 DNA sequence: TGTGCCAGCAGTTTCCAGGGAAACTATGGCTACACCTTC. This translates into CASSFQGNYGYTF.

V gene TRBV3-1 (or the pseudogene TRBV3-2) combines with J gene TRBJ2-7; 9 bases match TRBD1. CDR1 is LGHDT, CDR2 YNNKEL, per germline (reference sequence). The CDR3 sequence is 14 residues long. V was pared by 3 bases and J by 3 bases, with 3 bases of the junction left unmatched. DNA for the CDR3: TGTGCCAGCAGCCAGGAGACAGGGGGCTACGAGCAGTACTTC. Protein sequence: CASSQETGGYEQYF.

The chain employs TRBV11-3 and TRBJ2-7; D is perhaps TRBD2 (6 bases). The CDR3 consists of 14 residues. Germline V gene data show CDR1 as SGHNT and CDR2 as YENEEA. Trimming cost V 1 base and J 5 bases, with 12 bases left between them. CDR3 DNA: TGTGCCAGCAGCTTAGGTGGAGGGGCCCACGAGCAGTACTTC. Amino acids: CASSLGGGAHEQYF.

CDR3 protein: CASSYTTSYEQYF. The CDR3 DNA reads TGTGCCAGCAGTTACACCACTTCCTACGAGCAGTACTTC. The J gene is TRBJ2-7, the V gene TRBV6-6; D unresolved. The CDR3 runs to 13 residues. Germline CDR1 reads MNHNY; CDR2 reads SVGAGI (reference sequence). The germline V and J ends were trimmed by 2 bases and 1 base, with 6 bases remaining between them.

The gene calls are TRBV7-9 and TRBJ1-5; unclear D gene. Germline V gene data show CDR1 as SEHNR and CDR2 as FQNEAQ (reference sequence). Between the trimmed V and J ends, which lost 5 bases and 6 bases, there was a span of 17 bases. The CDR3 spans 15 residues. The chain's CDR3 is CASSLGDPGVQPQHF. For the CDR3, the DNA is TGTGCCAGCAGCCTCGGAGATCCGGGCGTTCAGCCCCAGCATTTT.

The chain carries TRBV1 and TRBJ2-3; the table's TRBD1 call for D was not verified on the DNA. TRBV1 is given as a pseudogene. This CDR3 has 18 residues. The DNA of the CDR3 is TGCACCAGCAGCCCCACGACCCCGACAGGGTGGGGCAGAGATACGCAGTATTTT. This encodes CTSSPTTPTGWGRDTQYF.

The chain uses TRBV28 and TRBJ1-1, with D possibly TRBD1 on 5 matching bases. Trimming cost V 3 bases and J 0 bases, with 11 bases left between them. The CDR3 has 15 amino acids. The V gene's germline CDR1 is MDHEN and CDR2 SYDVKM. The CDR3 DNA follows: TGTGCCAGCAGTTTGACAGCTTACATGAACACTGAAGCTTTCTTT. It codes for CASSLTAYMNTEAFF. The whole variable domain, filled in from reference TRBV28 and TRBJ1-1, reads DVKVTQSSRYLVKRTGEKVFLECVQDMDHENMFWYRQDPGLGLRLIYFSYDVKMKEKGDIPEGYSVSREKKERFSLILESASTNQTSMYLCASSLTAYMNTEAFFGQGTRLTVV.

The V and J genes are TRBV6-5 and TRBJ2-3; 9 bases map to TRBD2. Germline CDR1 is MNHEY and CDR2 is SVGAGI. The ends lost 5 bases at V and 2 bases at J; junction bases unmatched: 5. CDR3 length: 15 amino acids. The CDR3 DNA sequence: TGTGCCAGCAGTCGGGCTAGCGGGACCACAGATACGCAGTATTTT. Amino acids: CASSRASGTTDTQYF.

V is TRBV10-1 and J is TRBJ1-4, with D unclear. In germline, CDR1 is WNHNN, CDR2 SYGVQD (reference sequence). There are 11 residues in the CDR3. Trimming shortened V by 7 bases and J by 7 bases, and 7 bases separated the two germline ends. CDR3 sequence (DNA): TGCGCCAGCAATTCTGGTGAAAAACTGTTTTTT. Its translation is CASNSGEKLFF.